This T cell receptor (beta chain) was recovered during a study of blood T cell repertoires in COVID-19. On the study more broadly: Researchers got acute and convalescent COVID-19 samples from the United States, Italy and Spain. Nucleic acid was either cDNA or gDNA, and it came from T cells, B-cell-depleted T cells, or PBMCs.

Original processing notes: Researchers report that nucleated cell counts were estimated from reference gene primer amplification. The protocol was immunoSEQ multiplex PCR, while the TCRdb copy is restricted to in-frame clones and leaves out a portion. The DNA gave D and trimming, while V, J and clone size come from that table. The table includes 220,000 or so clones, around 82% detected once. The TCR was taken from an older woman with acute or convalescent COVID-19. The sequenced material came from peripheral blood.

The CDR3 protein is CASSPLDSETKPLHF. CDR3 nucleotide sequence: TGTGCCAGCAGTCCCCTGGACAGCGAGACGAAACCCCTCCACTTT. The genes are TRBV28 and TRBJ1-6, with TRBD1 as a possible D gene (6 bases). The V gene's germline CDR1 is MDHEN and CDR2 SYDVKM. V lost 5 bases and J 12 bases, leaving 20 bases between the germline ends. CDR3 length equals 15 residues.